This entry is about one T cell receptor beta chain. Its antigen is unidentified. The PCR had 60 Vbeta and 13 Jbeta primers. The table came from immunoSEQ multiplex PCR; TCRdb's copy has only in-frame clones and leaves some out. The top ten clones hold 2% to 2.5% of a sample with around 150,000 clones, around four fifths of them seen once. This entry is derived from a study of cytomegalovirus exposure and HLA in healthy donors. Study-wide points: Per published reports, the classifier diagnosed cytomegalovirus status with high specificity and sensitivity. HLA alleles showed associations with around 15,000 TCR beta sequences in a later analysis, at a 0.05 false discovery rate. V- and J-gene trimming of TCR beta was linked (in a later analysis) to a missense DCLRE1C variant. A later analysis showed HLA-associated TCR beta chains outstripping equally common others in clonal expansion.

The receptor comes from a man under 40 in good health and CMV-seronegative. Sequenced material: PBMCs.

The CDR3 sequence is CASSQTGGSYEQYF. The CDR3, as DNA: TGTGCCAGCAGCCAGACAGGAGGATCCTACGAGCAGTACTTC. This chain connects TRBV6-1 to TRBJ2-7; a weak D match, TRBD1 (6 bases). V shed 6 bases and J shed 1 base, with 13 bases lying between them. Looked up from germline, CDR1 is MNHNS and CDR2 is SASEGT. The CDR3 is made up of 14 amino acids.